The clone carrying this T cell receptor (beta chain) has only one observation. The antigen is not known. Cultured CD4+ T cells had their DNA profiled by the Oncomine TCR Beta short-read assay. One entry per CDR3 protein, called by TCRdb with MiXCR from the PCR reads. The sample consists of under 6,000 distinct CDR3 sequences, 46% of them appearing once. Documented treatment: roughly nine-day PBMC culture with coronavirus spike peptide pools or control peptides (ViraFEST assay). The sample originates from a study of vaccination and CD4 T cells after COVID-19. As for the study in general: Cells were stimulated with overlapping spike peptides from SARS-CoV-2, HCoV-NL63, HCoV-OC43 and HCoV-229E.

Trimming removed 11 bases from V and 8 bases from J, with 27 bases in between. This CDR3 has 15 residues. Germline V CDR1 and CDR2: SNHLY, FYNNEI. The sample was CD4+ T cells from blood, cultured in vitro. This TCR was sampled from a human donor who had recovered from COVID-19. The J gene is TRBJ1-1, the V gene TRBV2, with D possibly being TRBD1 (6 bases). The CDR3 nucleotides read TGTGCCGGGACCCTCGGGGGGACACTGTTAGAAGAAGCTTTCTTT. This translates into CAGTLGGTLLEEAFF.